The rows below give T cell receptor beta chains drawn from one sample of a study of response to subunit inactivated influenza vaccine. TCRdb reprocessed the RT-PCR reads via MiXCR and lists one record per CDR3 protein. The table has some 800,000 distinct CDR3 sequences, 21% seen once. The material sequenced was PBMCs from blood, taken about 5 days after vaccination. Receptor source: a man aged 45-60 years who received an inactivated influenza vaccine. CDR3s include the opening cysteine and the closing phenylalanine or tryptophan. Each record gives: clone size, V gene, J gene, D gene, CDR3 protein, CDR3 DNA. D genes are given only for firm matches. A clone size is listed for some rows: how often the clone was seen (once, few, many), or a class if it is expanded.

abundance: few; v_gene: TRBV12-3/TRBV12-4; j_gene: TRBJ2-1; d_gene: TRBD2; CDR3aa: CASTGLAGANNEQFF; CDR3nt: TGTGCCAGCACCGGACTAGCGGGGGCAAACAATGAGCAGTTCTTC
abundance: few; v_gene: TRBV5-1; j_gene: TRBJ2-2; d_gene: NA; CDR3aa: CASSHQTREGGPRFPGELFF; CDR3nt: TGCGCCAGCAGCCACCAAACCCGGGAAGGAGGGCCGAGGTTTCCCGGGGAGCTGTTTTTT
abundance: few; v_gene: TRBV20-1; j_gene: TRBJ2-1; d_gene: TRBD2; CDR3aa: CSAIKRGGHNEQFF; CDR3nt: TGCAGTGCTATCAAGCGGGGGGGACACAATGAGCAGTTCTTC
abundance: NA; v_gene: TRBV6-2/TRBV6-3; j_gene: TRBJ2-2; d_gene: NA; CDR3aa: CASTKGGAGTGELFF; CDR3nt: TGTGCCAGCACCAAGGGGGGCGCCGGCACCGGGGAGCTGTTTTTT
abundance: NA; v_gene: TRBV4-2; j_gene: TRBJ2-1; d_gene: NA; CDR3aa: CASSQEDSGSYNEQFF; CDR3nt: TGTGCCAGCAGCCAAGAGGATAGCGGATCCTACAATGAGCAGTTCTTC
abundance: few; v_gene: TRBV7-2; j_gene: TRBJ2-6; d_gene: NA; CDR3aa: CASSLSGLSGANVLTF; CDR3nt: TGTGCCAGCAGCTTATCGGGTCTCTCTGGGGCCAACGTCCTGACTTTC
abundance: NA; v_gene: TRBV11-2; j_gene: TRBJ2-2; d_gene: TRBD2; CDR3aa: CASSLEGGGWTGELFF; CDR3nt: TGTGCCAGCAGCTTAGAAGGCGGGGGTTGGACCGGGGAGCTGTTTTTT
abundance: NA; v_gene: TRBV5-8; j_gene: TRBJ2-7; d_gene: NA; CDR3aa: CASSLYRFSYEQYF; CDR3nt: TGTGCCAGCAGCTTGTACAGGTTCTCCTACGAGCAGTACTTC
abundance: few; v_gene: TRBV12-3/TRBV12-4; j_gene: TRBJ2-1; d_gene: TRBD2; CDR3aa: CASRPLAGVFNEQFF; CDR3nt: TGTGCCAGCAGGCCACTAGCGGGAGTATTTAATGAGCAGTTCTTC
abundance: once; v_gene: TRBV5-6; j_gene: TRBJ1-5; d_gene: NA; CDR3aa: CASSVTGVLNQPQHF; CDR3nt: TGTGCCAGCAGCGTCACCGGGGTCCTGAATCAGCCCCAGCATTTT
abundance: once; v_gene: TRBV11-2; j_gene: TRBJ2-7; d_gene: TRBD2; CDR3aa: CASSPIRLAKDYEQYF; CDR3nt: TGTGCCAGCAGCCCGATCCGACTAGCAAAAGACTACGAGCAGTACTTC
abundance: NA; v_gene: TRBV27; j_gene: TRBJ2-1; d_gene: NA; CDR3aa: CASSLGTPRSGNEQFF; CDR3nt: TGTGCCAGCAGTTTAGGGACTCCCCGTTCGGGCAATGAGCAGTTCTTC
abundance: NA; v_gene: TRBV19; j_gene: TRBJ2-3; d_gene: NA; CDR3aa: CAVSGHTTDTQYF; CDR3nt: TGTGCCGTCTCGGGACACACCACAGATACGCAGTATTTT
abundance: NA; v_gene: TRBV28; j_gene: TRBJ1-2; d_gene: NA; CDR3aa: CASSWGLNGYTF; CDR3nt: TGTGCCAGCAGCTGGGGTCTTAATGGCTACACCTTC
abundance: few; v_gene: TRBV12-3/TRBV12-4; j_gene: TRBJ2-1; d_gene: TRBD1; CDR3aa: CASSFDRGGEQFF; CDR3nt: TGTGCCAGCAGTTTTGACAGGGGGGGTGAGCAGTTCTTC
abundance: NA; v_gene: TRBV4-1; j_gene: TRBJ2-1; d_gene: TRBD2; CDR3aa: CASSQAGGPIRNEQFF; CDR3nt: TGCGCCAGCAGCCAAGCGGGAGGGCCTATTAGAAATGAGCAGTTCTTC
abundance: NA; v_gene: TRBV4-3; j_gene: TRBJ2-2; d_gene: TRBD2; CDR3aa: CASSQEWGSGGPGELFF; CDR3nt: TGCGCCAGCAGCCAAGAATGGGGCTCGGGGGGGCCCGGGGAGCTGTTTTTT
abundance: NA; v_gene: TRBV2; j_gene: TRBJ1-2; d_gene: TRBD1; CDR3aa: CASSEVGQGFGGYTF; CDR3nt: TGTGCCAGCAGTGAAGTGGGACAGGGCTTCGGTGGCTACACCTTC
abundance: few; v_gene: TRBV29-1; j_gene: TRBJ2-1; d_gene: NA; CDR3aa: CSVGLKPANNEQFF; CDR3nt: TGCAGCGTTGGGCTTAAGCCCGCAAACAATGAGCAGTTCTTC
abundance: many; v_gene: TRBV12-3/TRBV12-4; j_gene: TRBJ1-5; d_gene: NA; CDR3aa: CASSLQVGQPQHF; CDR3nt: TGTGCCAGCAGCTTACAGGTTGGGCAGCCCCAGCATTTT
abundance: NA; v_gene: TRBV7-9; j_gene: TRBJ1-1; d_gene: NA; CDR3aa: CASSSPGQRNTEAFF; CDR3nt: TGTGCCAGCAGCTCACCGGGACAAAGGAACACTGAAGCTTTCTTT
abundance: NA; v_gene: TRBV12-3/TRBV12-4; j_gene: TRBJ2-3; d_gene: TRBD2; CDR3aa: CASSSGTISTDTQYF; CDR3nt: TGTGCCAGCAGTTCCGGGACTATCAGCACAGATACGCAGTATTTT
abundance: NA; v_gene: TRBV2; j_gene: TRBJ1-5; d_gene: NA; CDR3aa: CASSLRQINQPQHF; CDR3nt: TGTGCCAGCAGTTTACGACAGATCAATCAGCCCCAGCATTTT
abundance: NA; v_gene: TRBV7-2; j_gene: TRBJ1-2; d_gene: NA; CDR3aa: CASSPGGENYGYTF; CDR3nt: TGTGCCAGCAGCCCCGGAGGGGAGAACTATGGCTACACCTTC
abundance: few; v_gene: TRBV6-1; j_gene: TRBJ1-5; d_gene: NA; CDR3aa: CASSEGLGLNQPQHF; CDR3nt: TGTGCCAGCAGTGAGGGGTTGGGTCTCAATCAGCCCCAGCATTTT
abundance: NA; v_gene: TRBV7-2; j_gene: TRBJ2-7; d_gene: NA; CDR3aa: CVSSQVRDPSYEQYF; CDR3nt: TGTGTCAGCAGCCAGGTTCGGGATCCATCCTACGAGCAGTACTTC
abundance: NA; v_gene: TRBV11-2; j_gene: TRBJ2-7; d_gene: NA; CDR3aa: CASTPAFVQYF; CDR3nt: TGTGCCAGCACCCCGGCCTTCGTGCAGTACTTC
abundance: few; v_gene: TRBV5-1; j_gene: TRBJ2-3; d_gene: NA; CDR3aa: CASSLGDFSTQYF; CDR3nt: TGCGCCAGCAGCTTGGGGGACTTTAGTACGCAGTATTTT
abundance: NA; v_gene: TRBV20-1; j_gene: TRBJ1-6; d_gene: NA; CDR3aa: CSARVFSRPSSYNSPLHF; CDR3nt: TGCAGTGCTAGAGTTTTTTCTCGGCCGAGCTCCTATAATTCACCCCTCCACTTT
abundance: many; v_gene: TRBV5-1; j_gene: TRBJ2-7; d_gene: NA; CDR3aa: CASSLEGDEQYF; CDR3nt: TGCGCCAGCAGCTTGGAGGGGGACGAGCAGTACTTC
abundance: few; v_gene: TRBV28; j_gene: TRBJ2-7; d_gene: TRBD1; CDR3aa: CASSGDRDSLGLYYEQYF; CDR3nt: TGTGCCAGCAGTGGAGACCGGGACAGCTTAGGCCTCTACTACGAGCAGTACTTC
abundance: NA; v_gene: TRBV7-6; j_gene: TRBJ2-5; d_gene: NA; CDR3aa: CASSPTVETQYF; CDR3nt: TGTGCCAGCAGCCCGACTGTGGAGACCCAGTACTTC
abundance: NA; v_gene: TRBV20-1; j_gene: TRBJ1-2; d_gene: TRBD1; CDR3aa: CSAHNSGTASSYGYTF; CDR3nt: TGCAGTGCGCACAACTCCGGGACAGCCTCTTCCTATGGCTACACCTTC
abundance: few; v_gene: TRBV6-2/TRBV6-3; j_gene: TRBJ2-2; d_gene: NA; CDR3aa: CASSLIRTGNTGELFF; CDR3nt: TGTGCCAGCAGTTTGATACGGACGGGCAACACCGGGGAGCTGTTTTTT
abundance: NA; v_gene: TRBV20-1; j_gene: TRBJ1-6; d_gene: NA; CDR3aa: CSASRAPDSPLHF; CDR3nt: TGCAGTGCTAGCCGAGCTCCGGATTCACCCCTCCACTTT
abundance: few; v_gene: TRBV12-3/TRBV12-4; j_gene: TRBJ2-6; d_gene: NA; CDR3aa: CASSFVALSGANVLTF; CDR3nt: TGTGCCAGCAGTTTCGTCGCGCTGTCTGGGGCCAACGTCCTGACTTTC
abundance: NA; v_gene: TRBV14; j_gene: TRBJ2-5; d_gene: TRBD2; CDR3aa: CASSHPSTLASQETQYF; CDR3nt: TGTGCCAGCAGCCATCCCTCCACACTAGCGAGTCAAGAGACCCAGTACTTC
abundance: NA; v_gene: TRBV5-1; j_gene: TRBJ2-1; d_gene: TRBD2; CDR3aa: CASSREPGTSGYNEQFF; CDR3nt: TGCGCCAGCAGCCGGGAGCCCGGGACTAGCGGATACAATGAGCAGTTCTTC
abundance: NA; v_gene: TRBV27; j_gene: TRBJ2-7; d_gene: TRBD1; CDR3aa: CASSLATGDTYEQYF; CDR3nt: TGTGCCAGCAGTTTAGCGACAGGGGATACCTACGAGCAGTACTTC
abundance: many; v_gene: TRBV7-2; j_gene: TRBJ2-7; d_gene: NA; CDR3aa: CASSLVTGQYF; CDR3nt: TGTGCCAGCAGCTTAGTAACAGGGCAGTACTTC
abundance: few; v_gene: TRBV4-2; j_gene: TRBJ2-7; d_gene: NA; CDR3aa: CASSQDQSRGSYEQYF; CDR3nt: TGTGCCAGCAGCCAAGATCAGTCCAGGGGATCCTACGAGCAGTACTTC